The present T cell receptor (beta chain) was sequenced within a study of blood T cell repertoires in COVID-19. By share of the sample, this clone is medium-sized (0.01 to 0.1%). Patients of the Seattle cohort, enrolled during active infection, were followed longitudinally. CDR3 size: 16 residues. CDR1 is SGHRS and CDR2 is YFSETQ in the germline V gene. Trimming took off 2 bases at V and 0 bases at J, with 11 bases between the two ends. Assay: immunoSEQ multiplex PCR; the TCRdb copy retains only in-frame clones and omits some. The sample lists about 320,000 clones, approximately 88% occurring once. The sequenced sample was peripheral blood. The chain carries TRBV5-1 and TRBJ2-2, with no clear D. This clonotype was obtained from a woman aged 25 to 39 with COVID-19, enrolled during active disease. CDR3 sequence (DNA): TGCGCCAGCAGCTTACTCCACCAAACGAACACCGGGGAGCTGTTTTTT. Translated, it gives CASSLLHQTNTGELFF.